The clone carrying this T cell receptor (beta chain) turned up a few times. As yet, its antigen is unknown. One entry per CDR3 protein results from TCRdb running MiXCR on the reads. This sample has about 830,000 distinct CDR3 sequences, with approximately 30% found just once. V dropped 0 bases and J dropped 6 bases, with 15 bases sitting between them. CDR1 is SNHLY, CDR2 FYNNEI, per germline. The CDR3 is made up of 15 amino acids. This sample is drawn from a study of T cell repertoires in cytomegalovirus infection. About the research overall: A matching HLA type, together with CMV infection, was signaled by public TCR beta signatures.

Study outcomes and limitations: The study identified carriers of CMV plus the relevant HLA from cumulative public TCR beta family frequency.

This clonotype was sampled from a human donor in good health (CMV status not recorded). Some clones in this sample may be carry-over from other donors' samples. The sequenced sample was cultured CD8+ T cells from PBMCs, obtained from culture after CMV antigen stimulation. The chain joins TRBV2 to TRBJ2-7; possibly TRBD1 or TRBD2 for D (5 bases each). CDR3 nucleotide sequence: TGTGCCAGCAGTGAAGCGCGAGGGGTTTTGCGCGAGCAGTACTTC. It is translated as CASSEARGVLREQYF.